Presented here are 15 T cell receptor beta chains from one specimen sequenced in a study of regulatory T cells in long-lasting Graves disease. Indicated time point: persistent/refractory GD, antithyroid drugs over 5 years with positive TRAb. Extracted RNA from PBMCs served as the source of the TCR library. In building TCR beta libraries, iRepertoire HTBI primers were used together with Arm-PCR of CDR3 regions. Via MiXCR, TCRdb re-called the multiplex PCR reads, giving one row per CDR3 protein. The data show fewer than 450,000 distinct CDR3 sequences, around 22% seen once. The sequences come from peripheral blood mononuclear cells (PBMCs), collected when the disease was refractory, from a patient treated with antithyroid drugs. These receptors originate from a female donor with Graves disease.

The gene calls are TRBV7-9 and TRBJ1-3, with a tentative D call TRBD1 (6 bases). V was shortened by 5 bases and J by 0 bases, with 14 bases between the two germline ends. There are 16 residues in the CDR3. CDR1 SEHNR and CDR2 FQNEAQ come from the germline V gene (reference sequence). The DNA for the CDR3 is TGTGCCAGCAGCAACACGGGGGGCTACTCTGGAAACACCATATATTTT. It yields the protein CASSNTGGYSGNTIYF.

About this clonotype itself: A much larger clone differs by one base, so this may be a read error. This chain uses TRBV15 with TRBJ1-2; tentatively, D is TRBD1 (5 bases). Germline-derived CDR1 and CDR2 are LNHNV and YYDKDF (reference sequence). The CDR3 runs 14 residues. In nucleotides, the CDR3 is TGTGCCACCAGCAGAGATCAACAGGTCTATGGCTGCACCTTC. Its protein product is CATSRDQQVYGCTF.

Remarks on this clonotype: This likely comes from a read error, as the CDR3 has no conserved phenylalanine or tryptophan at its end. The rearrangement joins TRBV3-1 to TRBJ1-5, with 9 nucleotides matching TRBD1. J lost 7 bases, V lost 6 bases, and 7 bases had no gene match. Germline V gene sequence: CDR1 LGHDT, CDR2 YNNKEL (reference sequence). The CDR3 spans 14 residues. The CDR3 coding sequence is TGTGCCAGCAGTCCCGGGACAGGGAACCAGCCCCAGCATCTT. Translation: CASSPGTGNQPQHL.

This chain's CDR3 is CATSREGMDTQYF. Here the CDR3 DNA reads TGTGCCACCAGCAGAGAGGGAATGGATACGCAGTATTTT. J is TRBJ2-3 and V is TRBV15, with D uncertain. This CDR3 is 13 amino acids long. Germline V CDR1 and CDR2: LNHNV, YYDKDF (reference sequence). Deletions cut 0 bases from V and 6 bases from J, with 7 bases between.

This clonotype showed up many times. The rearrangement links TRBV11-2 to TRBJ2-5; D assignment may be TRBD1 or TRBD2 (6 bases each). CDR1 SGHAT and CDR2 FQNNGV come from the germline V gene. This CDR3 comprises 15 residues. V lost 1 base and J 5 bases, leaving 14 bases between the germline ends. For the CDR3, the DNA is TGTGCCAGCAGCTTAGGGCCGGGGGCAGGGGAGACCCAGTACTTC. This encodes CASSLGPGAGETQYF. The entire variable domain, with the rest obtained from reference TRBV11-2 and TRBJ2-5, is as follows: EAGVAQSPRYKIIEKRQSVAFWCNPISGHATLYWYQQILGQGPKLLIQFQNNGVVDDSQLPKDRFSAERLKGVDSTLKIQPAKLEDSAVYLCASSLGPGAGETQYFGPGTRLLVL.

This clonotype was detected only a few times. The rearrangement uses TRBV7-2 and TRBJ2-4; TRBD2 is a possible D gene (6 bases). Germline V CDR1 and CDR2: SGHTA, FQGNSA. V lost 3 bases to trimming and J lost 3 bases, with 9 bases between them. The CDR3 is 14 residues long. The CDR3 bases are TGTGCCAGCAGCTTTGGAGGGGACAAAAACATTCAGTACTTC. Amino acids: CASSFGGDKNIQYF.

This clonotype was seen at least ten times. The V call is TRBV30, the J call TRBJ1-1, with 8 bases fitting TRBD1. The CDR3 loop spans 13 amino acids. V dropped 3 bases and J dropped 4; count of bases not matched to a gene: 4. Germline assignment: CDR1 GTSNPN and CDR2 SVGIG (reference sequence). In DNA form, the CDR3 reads TGTGCCTGGAGGGCAGACAGGGGCACTGAAGCTTTCTTT. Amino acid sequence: CAWRADRGTEAFF. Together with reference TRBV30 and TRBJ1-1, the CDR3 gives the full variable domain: SQTIHQWPATLVQPVGSPLSLECTVEGTSNPNLYWYRQAAGRGLQLLFYSVGIGQISSEVPQNLSASRPQDRQFILSSKKLLLSDSGFYLCAWRADRGTEAFFGQGTRLTVV.

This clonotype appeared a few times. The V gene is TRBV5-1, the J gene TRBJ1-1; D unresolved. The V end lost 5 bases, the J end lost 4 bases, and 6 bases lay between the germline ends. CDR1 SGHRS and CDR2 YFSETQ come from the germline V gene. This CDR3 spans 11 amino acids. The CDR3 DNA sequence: TGCGCCAGCAGGGCCAGCACTGAAGCTTTCTTT. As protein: CASRASTEAFF.

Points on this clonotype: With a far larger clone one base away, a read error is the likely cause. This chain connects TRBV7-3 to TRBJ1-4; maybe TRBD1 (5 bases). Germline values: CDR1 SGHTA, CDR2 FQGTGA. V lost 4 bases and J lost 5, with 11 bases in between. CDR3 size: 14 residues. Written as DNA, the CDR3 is TGTGCCAGCAGCTCGGCAGGGCAAAATGAAAAACTGTTTTTT. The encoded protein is CASSSAGQNEKLFF. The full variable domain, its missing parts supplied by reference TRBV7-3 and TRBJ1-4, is GAGVSQTPSNKVTEKGKYVELRCDPISGHTALYWYRQSLGQGPEFLIYFQGTGAADDSGLPNDRFFAVRPEGSVSTLKIQRTERGDSAVYLCASSSAGQNEKLFFGSGTQLSVL.

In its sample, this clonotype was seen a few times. In nucleotides, the CDR3 is TGCAGCGCGAGGACGGTGCAAGAGACCCAGTACTTC. Encoded protein: CSARTVQETQYF. The chain recombines TRBV29-1 with TRBJ2-5; D gene unclear. With 7 bases removed from V and 2 bases from J, the gap between germline ends came to 11 bases. The CDR3 loop spans 12 amino acids. Germline V lookup: CDR1 SQVTM, CDR2 ANQGSEA.

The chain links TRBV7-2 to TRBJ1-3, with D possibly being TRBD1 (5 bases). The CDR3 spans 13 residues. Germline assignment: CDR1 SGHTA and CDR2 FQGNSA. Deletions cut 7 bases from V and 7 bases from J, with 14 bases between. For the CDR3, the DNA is TGTGCCAGCACTACAGGACGGTCCAACACCATATATTTT. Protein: CASTTGRSNTIYF.

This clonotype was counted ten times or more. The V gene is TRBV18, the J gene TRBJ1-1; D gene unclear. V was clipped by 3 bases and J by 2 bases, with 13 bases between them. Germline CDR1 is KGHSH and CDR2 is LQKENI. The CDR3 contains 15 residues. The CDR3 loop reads CASSPLDGSNTEAFF. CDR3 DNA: TGTGCCAGCTCACCTCTGGACGGTTCCAACACTGAAGCTTTCTTT.

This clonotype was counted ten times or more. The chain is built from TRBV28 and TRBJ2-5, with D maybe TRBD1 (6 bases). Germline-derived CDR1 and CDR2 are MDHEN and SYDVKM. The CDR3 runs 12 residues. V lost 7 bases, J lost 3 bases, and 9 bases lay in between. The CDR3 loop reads CASNQGKETQYF. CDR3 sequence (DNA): TGTGCCAGCAATCAGGGGAAAGAGACCCAGTACTTC. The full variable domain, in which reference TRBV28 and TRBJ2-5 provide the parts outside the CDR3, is DVKVTQSSRYLVKRTGEKVFLECVQDMDHENMFWYRQDPGLGLRLIYFSYDVKMKEKGDIPEGYSVSREKKERFSLILESASTNQTSMYLCASNQGKETQYFGPGTRLLVL.

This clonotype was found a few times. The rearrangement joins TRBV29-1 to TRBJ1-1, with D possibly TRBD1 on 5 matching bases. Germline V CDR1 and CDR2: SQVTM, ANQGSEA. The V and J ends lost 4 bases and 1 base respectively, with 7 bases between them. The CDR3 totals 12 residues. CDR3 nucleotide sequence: TGCAGCGTTGGACAGCCGAACACTGAAGCTTTCTTT. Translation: CSVGQPNTEAFF.

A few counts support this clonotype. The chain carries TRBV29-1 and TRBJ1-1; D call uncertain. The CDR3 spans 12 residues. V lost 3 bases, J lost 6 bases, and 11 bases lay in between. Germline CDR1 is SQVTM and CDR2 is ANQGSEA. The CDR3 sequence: CSVDEGFAEAFF. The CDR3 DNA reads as TGCAGCGTTGACGAGGGTTTCGCTGAAGCTTTCTTT.